This record looks at one TCR beta chain sequence and its context. The target antigen is unknown. The germline gives CDR1 MNHNY, CDR2 SVGAGI (reference sequence). V was trimmed by 7 bases and J by 4 bases, leaving 2 bases between them. The CDR3 sequence is 10 residues long. The genomic DNA of each subset was split evenly across several immunoSEQ plates. Clones were sequenced by immunoSEQ multiplex PCR, and TCRdb holds only the in-frame ones, with some missing. The sample contains around 2,000,000 clones, roughly 96% of which appear only once. The study separated CD4+ cells into CD45RA+ naive and CD45RA-negative memory subsets. This sample is drawn from a study of shared clonotypes between healthy human individuals. Overall study: Per donor, three plates held CD4 naive cells, three held CD4 memory, two held CD8 naive and one held CD8 memory.

Study-level points and caveats: In a few donors, around 5% of naive CD4 clonotypes appeared in common.

The sample was naive CD4+ T cells sorted from blood. Subset in this sample: CD45RA+ positively selected. The sequence came from a man between 18 and 29 years old in good health. The chain uses TRBV6-6 and TRBJ1-5; no clear D gene. CDR3 sequence reads: CASNNQPQHF. CDR3 bases: TGTGCCAGCAATAATCAGCCCCAGCATTTT.